The next 16 T cell receptor beta chains were all read from a single sample in a study of cytomegalovirus exposure and HLA in healthy donors. PCR was performed using 60 Vbeta and 13 Jbeta primers. Sequencing used immunoSEQ multiplex PCR; TCRdb keeps in-frame clones, though not all of them. The table has fewer than 250,000 clones, around three quarters seen once. Sequences were obtained from PBMCs. These receptors were collected from a woman under 40 in good health and CMV-seropositive.

The gene calls are TRBV28 and TRBJ1-5; TRBD1 is a possible D gene (5 bases). Trimming took off 2 bases at V and 0 bases at J, with 14 bases between the two ends. Germline V CDR1 and CDR2: MDHEN, SYDVKM. The CDR3 has 17 amino acids. For the CDR3, the DNA is TGTGCCAGCAGTTTACCCCCAGAGACAGTTAGCAATCAGCCCCAGCATTTT. Residues: CASSLPPETVSNQPQHF.

The chain carries TRBV10-3 and TRBJ1-2, with a tentative D call TRBD1 (6 bases). The CDR3 totals 17 residues. Looked up from germline, CDR1 is ENHRY and CDR2 is SYGVKD. The V end lost 3 bases, the J end lost 6 bases, and 23 bases lay between the germline ends. The DNA for the CDR3 is TGTGCCATCAGTGACGTATGGGGGCGAGCAGTTGATGATGGCTACACCTTC. This translates into CAISDVWGRAVDDGYTF.

The J gene is TRBJ2-1, the V gene TRBV6-1; 9 nucleotides line up with TRBD1. CDR1 MNHNS and CDR2 SASEGT come from the germline V gene. The CDR3 sequence is 15 residues long. With 5 bases clipped from V and 0 bases from J, the junction kept 2 bases outside the gene matches. The CDR3 nucleotides are TGTGCCAGCAGTTGGACAGGGGACTCCTACAATGAGCAGTTCTTC. This encodes CASSWTGDSYNEQFF.

The chain links TRBV7-8 to TRBJ2-1; 12 bases fit TRBD1. J was trimmed by 7 bases and V by 4 bases; bases with no gene match: 5. This CDR3 spans 15 amino acids. In germline, CDR1 is SGHVS, CDR2 FQNEAQ. DNA for the CDR3: TGTGCCAGCAGCTCGGGACAGGGGGCGGGTAATGAGCAGTTCTTC. Encoded protein: CASSSGQGAGNEQFF.

This rearrangement joins TRBV29-1 to TRBJ1-1; D is ambiguous. The CDR3 covers 11 residues. Trimming took off 1 base at V and 9 bases at J, with 9 bases between the two ends. The germline V gene has CDR1 SQVTM and CDR2 ANQGSEA. CDR3: CSVEGFVKAFF. DNA of the CDR3: TGCAGCGTTGAAGGTTTTGTCAAAGCTTTCTTT. The full variable domain, completed using reference TRBV29-1 and TRBJ1-1, is SAVISQKPSRDICQRGTSLTIQCQVDSQVTMMFWYRQQPGQSLTLIATANQGSEATYESGFVIDKFPISRPNLTFSTLTVSNMSPEDSSIYLCSVEGFVKAFFGQGTRLTVV.

The rearrangement joins TRBV11-2 to TRBJ2-5, with 8 bases matching TRBD1. This CDR3 comprises 15 residues. V lost 5 bases to trimming and J lost 2 bases; unmatched junction nucleotides: 7. CDR1 is SGHAT and CDR2 is FQNNGV in the germline V gene. Here the CDR3 DNA reads TGTGCCAGCAGCCCCCGAGGACAGGGTCAAGAGACCCAGTACTTC. Its translation: CASSPRGQGQETQYF.

The CDR3 coding sequence is TGTGCCTGGAAGATGGGCAGTAATTCACCCCTCCACTTT. This encodes CAWKMGSNSPLHF. The genes are TRBV30 and TRBJ1-6; D is unresolved. Germline CDR1 reads GTSNPN; CDR2 reads SVGIG (reference sequence). The length of the CDR3 is 13 residues. V was shortened by 4 bases and J by 6 bases, with 10 bases between the two germline ends.

The rearrangement joins TRBV15 to TRBJ1-4; D is unresolved. CDR3 size: 15 residues. The germline CDR1 and CDR2 sequences are LNHNV and YYDKDF (reference sequence). The V end lost 5 bases, the J end lost 7 bases, and 17 bases lay between the germline ends. The CDR3 DNA is TGTGCCACCAGCGAAGGACCGGGGTTAGGTGAAAAACTGTTTTTT. Translating gives CATSEGPGLGEKLFF. Filled out from reference TRBV15 and TRBJ1-4, the complete variable domain reads DAMVIQNPRYQVTQFGKPVTLSCSQTLNHNVMYWYQQKSSQAPKLLFHYYDKDFNNEADTPDNFQSRRPNTSFCFLDIRSPGLGDTAMYLCATSEGPGLGEKLFFGSGTQLSVL.

The chain links TRBV11-2 to TRBJ2-6, with D possibly matching TRBD1 (5 bases). CDR3 length equals 15 residues. The V gene lost 0 bases and the J gene lost 4 bases, with 7 bases spanning the gap. Germline CDR1 SGHAT, CDR2 FQNNGV. The CDR3 loop is CASSLDRAGANVLTF. Written as DNA, the CDR3 is TGTGCCAGCAGCTTAGACAGGGCCGGGGCCAACGTCCTGACTTTC.

V is TRBV2 and J is TRBJ2-1; 8 nucleotides align to TRBD1. CDR1 and CDR2 (germline): SNHLY, FYNNEI. V trimming: 0 bases; J trimming: 10 bases; junction bases outside the gene matches: 8. There are 15 residues in the CDR3. CDR3 DNA sequence: TGTGCCAGCAGTGAAGCGATGGGACAGGCCGGCGAGCAGTTCTTC. As protein: CASSEAMGQAGEQFF.

On this clone itself: One end of the junction is discordant with germline, which a read error may explain. The chain is built from TRBV6-1 and TRBJ2-6; TRBD2 is a possible D gene (5 bases). Germline V CDR1 and CDR2: MNHNS, SASEGT. The CDR3 is 17 residues long. CDR3 sequence: CASREGRGLSGANVLTF. The CDR3 bases are TGTGCCAGCAGGGAAGGGAGAGGGTTATCTGGGGCCAACGTCCTGACTTTC.

The chain carries TRBV29-1 and TRBJ1-1; D is uncertain. The ends were cut back, 6 bases at V and 6 bases at J, with 14 bases in the middle. This CDR3 contains 12 residues. Germline CDR1 reads SQVTM; CDR2 reads ANQGSEA. The DNA for the CDR3 is TGCAGCGTGGTAGCGGGTCAGGCTGAAGCTTTCTTT. It yields the protein CSVVAGQAEAFF.

The rearrangement uses TRBV6-5 and TRBJ2-2; 7 positions match TRBD1. This CDR3 is 15 amino acids long. CDR1 is MNHEY and CDR2 is SVGAGI in the germline V gene. V lost 6 bases, J lost 1 base, and 5 bases stayed unmatched. CDR3 in amino acids: CASSQDRRNTGELFF. The CDR3 nucleotides are TGTGCCAGCAGCCAGGACAGGAGGAACACCGGGGAGCTGTTTTTT.

The rearrangement links TRBV2 to TRBJ1-1; D not resolved. The CDR3 extends over 14 amino acids. V was trimmed by 2 bases and J by 1 base, leaving 8 bases between them. CDR1 and CDR2 (germline): SNHLY, FYNNEI. The CDR3 DNA reads as TGTGCCAGCAGTGAATTAACGAGGAACACTGAAGCTTTCTTT. Its protein product is CASSELTRNTEAFF. Using reference TRBV2 and TRBJ1-1 for the parts outside the CDR3, the full variable domain is EPEVTQTPSHQVTQMGQEVILRCVPISNHLYFYWYRQILGQKVEFLVSFYNNEISEKSEIFDDQFSVERPDGSNFTLKIRSTKLEDSAMYFCASSELTRNTEAFFGQGTRLTVV.

The chain is built from TRBV28 and TRBJ2-7, with 8 bases matching TRBD1. The V and J ends lost 5 bases and 6 bases, in that order; junction bases with no gene match: 6. The CDR3 consists of 13 residues. Germline V gene sequence: CDR1 MDHEN, CDR2 SYDVKM. CDR3 amino acids: CASSDRGGVEQYF. CDR3 bases: TGTGCCAGCAGTGACAGGGGTGGTGTCGAGCAGTACTTC.

This chain connects TRBV9 to TRBJ2-5, with 7 bases identical to TRBD2. The J call may be wrong; the DNA end is better matched by TRBJ2-7. The CDR3 runs to 14 residues. Germline values: CDR1 SGDLS, CDR2 YYNGEE. CDR3 coding DNA: TGTGCCAGCAGCGCGGGGGGTCTTTCCTACGAGCAGTACTTC. It encodes CASSAGGLSYEQYF.